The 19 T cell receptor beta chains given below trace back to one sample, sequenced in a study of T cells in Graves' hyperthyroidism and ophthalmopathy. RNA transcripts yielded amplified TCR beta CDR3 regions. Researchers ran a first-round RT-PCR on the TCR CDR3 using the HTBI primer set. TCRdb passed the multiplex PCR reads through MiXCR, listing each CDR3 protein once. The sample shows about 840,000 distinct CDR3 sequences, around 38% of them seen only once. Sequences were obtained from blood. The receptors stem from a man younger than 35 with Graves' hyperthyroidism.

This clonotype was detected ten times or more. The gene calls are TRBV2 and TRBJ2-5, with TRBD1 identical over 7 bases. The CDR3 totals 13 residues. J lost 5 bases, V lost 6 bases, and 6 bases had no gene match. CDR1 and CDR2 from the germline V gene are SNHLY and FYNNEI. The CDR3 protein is CASRRQGGETQYF. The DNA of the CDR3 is TGTGCCAGCAGGAGACAGGGCGGGGAGACCCAGTACTTC.

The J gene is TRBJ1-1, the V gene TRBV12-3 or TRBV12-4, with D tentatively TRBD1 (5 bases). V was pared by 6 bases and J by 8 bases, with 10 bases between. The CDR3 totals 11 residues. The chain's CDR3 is CASSGAGEAFF. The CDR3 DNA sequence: TGTGCCAGCAGCGGGGCTGGGGAAGCTTTCTTT.

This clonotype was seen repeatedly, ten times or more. CDR3 amino acids: CATSDRDHYEQYF. The CDR3 DNA reads TGTGCCACCAGTGATAGGGATCACTACGAGCAGTACTTC. The gene calls are TRBV24-1 and TRBJ2-7, with no clear D. In germline, CDR1 is KGHDR, CDR2 SFDVKD. Trimming stripped 3 bases from V and 3 bases from J, with 8 bases between. The CDR3 runs 13 residues.

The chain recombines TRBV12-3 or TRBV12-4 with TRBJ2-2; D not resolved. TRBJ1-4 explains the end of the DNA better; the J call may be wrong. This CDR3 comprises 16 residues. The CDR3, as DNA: TGTGCCAGCAGTTTTGGGAGAAGCGGGACTAATGAAAAACTGTTTTTT. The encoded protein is CASSFGRSGTNEKLFF.

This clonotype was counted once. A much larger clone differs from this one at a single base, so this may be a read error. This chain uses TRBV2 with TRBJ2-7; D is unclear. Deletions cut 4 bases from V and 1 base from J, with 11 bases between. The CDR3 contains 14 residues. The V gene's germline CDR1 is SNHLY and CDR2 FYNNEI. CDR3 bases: TGTGCCAGCAGTGGCAAGCGACCTTCCTACGAGCAGTACTTC. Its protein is CASSGKRPSYEQYF.

The CDR3 region has the DNA TGCAGTGCTACCGCCGGAACGGGGAACACTGAAGCTTTCTTT. This codes for CSATAGTGNTEAFF. The chain couples TRBV20-1 to TRBJ1-1; D gene uncertain. This CDR3 spans 14 amino acids. Per germline, CDR1 DFQATT and CDR2 SNEGSKA (reference sequence). The V end was cut by 4 bases, the J end by 1 base, with 13 bases between.

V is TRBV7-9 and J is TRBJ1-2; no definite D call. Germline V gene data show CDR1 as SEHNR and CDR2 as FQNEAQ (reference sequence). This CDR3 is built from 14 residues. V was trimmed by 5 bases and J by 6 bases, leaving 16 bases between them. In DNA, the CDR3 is TGTGCCAGCAGCCAAGAGTATGACCAGCATGGCTACACCTTC. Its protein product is CASSQEYDQHGYTF.

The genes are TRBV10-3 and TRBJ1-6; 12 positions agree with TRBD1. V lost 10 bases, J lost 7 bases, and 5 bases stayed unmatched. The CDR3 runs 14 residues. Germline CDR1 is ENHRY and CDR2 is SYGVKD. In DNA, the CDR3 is TGTGCCACCGGGACAGGGGGCGAGAATTCACCCCTCCACTTT. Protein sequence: CATGTGGENSPLHF.

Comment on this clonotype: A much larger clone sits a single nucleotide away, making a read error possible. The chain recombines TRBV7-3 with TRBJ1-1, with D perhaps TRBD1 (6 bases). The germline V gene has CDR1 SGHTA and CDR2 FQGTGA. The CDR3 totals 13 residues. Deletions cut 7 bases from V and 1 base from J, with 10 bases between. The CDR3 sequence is CASTSDRNTEAFF. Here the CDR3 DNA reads TGTGCCAGCACCTCGGACAGGAACACTGAAGCTTTCTTT.

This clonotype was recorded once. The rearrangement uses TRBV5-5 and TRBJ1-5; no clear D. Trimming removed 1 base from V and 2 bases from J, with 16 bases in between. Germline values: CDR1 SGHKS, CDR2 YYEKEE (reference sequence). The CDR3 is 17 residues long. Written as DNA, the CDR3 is TGTGCCAGCAGCTTGAGGTCAACCGGCGGGCGCAATCAGCCCCAGCATTTT. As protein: CASSLRSTGGRNQPQHF.

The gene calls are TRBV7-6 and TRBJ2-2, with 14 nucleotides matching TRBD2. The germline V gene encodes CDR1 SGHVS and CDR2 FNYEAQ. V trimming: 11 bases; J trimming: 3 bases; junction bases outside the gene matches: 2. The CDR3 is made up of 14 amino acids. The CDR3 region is CAGTSGSDTGELFF. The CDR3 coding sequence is TGTGCCGGGACTAGCGGGAGCGACACCGGGGAGCTGTTTTTT.

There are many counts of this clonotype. The CDR3 spells CAGGQGGEVETQYF. The CDR3 nucleotides read TGTGCCGGAGGACAGGGAGGAGAGGTGGAGACCCAGTACTTC. The chain carries TRBV2 and TRBJ2-5; 8 positions match TRBD1. J was trimmed by 5 bases and V by 11 bases; bases with no gene match: 13. The CDR3 totals 14 residues. CDR1 SNHLY and CDR2 FYNNEI come from the germline V gene.

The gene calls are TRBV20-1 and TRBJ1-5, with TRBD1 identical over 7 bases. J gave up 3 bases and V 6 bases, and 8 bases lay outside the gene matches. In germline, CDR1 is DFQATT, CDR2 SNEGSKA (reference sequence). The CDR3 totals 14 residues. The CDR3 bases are TGCAGTGCGTCTACAGGGGACTACAATCAGCCCCAGCATTTT. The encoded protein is CSASTGDYNQPQHF.

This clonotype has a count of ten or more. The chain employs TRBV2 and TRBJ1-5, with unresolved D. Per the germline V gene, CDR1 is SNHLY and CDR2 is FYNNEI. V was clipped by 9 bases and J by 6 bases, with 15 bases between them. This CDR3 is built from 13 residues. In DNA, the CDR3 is TGTGCCAGTACCGGGTTCTCAACTCAGCCCCAGCATTTT. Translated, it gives CASTGFSTQPQHF.

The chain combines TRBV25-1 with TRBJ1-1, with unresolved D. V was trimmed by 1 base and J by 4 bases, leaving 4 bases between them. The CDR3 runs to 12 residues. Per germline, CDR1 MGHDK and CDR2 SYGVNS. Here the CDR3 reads CASSEWSTEAFF. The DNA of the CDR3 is TGTGCCAGCAGTGAATGGTCCACTGAAGCTTTCTTT.

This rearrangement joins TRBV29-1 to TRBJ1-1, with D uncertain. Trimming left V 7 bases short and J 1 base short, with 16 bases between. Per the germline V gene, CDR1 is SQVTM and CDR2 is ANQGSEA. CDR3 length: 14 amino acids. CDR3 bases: TGCAGCGCCAGCAGCTCCGACTCGAACACTGAAGCTTTCTTT. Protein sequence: CSASSSDSNTEAFF.

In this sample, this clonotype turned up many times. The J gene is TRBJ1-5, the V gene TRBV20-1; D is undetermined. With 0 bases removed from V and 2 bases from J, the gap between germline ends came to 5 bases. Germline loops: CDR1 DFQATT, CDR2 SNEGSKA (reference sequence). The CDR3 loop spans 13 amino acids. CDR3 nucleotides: TGCAGTGCTAGAGATGGGGGCAATCAGCCCCAGCATTTT. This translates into CSARDGGNQPQHF.

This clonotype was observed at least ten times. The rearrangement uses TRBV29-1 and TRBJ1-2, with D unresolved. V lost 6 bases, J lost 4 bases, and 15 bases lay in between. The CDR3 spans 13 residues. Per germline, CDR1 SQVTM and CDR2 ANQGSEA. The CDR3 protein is CSVPRQNTYGYTF. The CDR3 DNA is TGCAGCGTCCCCCGGCAGAATACCTATGGCTACACCTTC.

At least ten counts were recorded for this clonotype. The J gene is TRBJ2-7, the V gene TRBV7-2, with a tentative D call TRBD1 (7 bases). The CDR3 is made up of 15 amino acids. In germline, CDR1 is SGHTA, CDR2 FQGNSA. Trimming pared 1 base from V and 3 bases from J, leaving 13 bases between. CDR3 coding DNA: TGTGCCAGCAGCTTAGGGGGGGACAGCCTCTACGAGCAGTACTTC. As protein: CASSLGGDSLYEQYF.